In its sample, the clone carrying this T cell receptor (beta chain) was seen once. This sample was included in a study of T cell changes during pregnancy in multiple sclerosis. Per germline, CDR1 SGHVS and CDR2 FQNEAQ. V was pared by 10 bases and J by 4 bases, with 13 bases of the junction left unmatched. There are 15 residues in the CDR3. The repertoire was sequenced with immunoSEQ multiplex PCR; TCRdb's copy has only in-frame clones and lacks some. The repertoire holds 54,000 or so clones, with about 94% as singletons. This specimen consisted of CD4+ T cells from peripheral blood mononuclear cells, obtained before pregnancy. The sequence came from a female donor with multiple sclerosis, enrolled in a pregnancy study. The rearrangement links TRBV7-8 to TRBJ2-5, with 9 bases that match TRBD2. For the CDR3, the DNA is TGTGCCACCTTGGACGGCGGGAGGGCCCGAGAGACCCAGTACTTC. Its protein is CATLDGGRARETQYF.